Given below is one T cell receptor (beta chain) in context. Its specificity is not known. Amplification of TCR beta CDR3 regions was performed using RNA transcripts as template. The HTBI set primed first-round TCR CDR3 RT-PCR. TCRdb called the multiplex PCR reads again in MiXCR, with one record for every CDR3 protein. The table shows 450,000 to 650,000 distinct CDR3 sequences, with about a sixth occurring only once. This record comes from a study of T cells in Graves' hyperthyroidism and ophthalmopathy. Study-wide context: Peripheral blood was secured at the point of initial diagnosis, before any treatment. Points from the study as a whole: Classification by a 13 V-J model distinguished ophthalmopathy from stable hyperthyroidism. In the blood, most expanded thyroid clonotypes above 0.001 appeared as well.

The V and J ends lost 7 bases and 4 bases respectively, with 11 bases between them. This CDR3 comprises 13 residues. Germline CDR1 ENHRY, CDR2 SYGVKD. The source of the PBMCs was 8.5 to 10 ml of fresh peripheral blood. The chain uses TRBV10-3 and TRBJ1-3; no clear D. This receptor was identified in a woman aged 18-30 years with Graves' ophthalmopathy. Sequenced: blood. CDR3 protein: CAIIPHGGNTIYF. CDR3 nucleotides: TGTGCCATCATCCCACACGGCGGAAACACCATATATTTT.